The 10 T cell receptor beta chains given below trace back to one sample, sequenced in a study of spatial heterogeneity in lung cancer. TCRdb independently ran MiXCR on the 5' RACE reads; one entry per CDR3 protein. The sample records about 900 distinct CDR3 sequences, 9.5% to 15% being singletons. Time point denoted: sample taken at primary tumor resection. Sequencing covered unsorted whole RNA taken from tumor, nontumor lung or frozen PBMC. Sequenced here: PBMCs, sampled at surgery. These receptors were taken from a male donor with early-stage non-small cell lung cancer.

Concerning this clonotype itself: Because the library targeted alpha chains, this beta chain is an off-target read whose size means little. CDR3 DNA sequence: TGTGCCAGCATCCCGGGACGGCAGGGAATGAACACTGAAGCTTTCTTT. Encoded protein: CASIPGRQGMNTEAFF. The chain uses TRBV3-2 and TRBJ1-1. TRBV3-2 is a pseudogene segment. CDR3 length: 16 amino acids.

In its sample, this clonotype ranks as large. In a library made to pick up alpha chains, this beta chain is a stray read with a size that means little. The chain recombines TRBV6-2 or TRBV6-3 with TRBJ2-5; 11 nucleotides agree with TRBD2. Germline V gene lookup returns CDR1 MNHEY and CDR2 SVGEGT. This CDR3 region has 16 residues. V was pared by 6 bases and J by 2 bases, with 8 bases of the junction left unmatched. The CDR3: CASRPPGLAEQETQYF. The CDR3 bases are TGTGCCAGCAGGCCCCCGGGACTAGCGGAACAAGAGACCCAGTACTTC.

In its sample, this clonotype ranks as medium-sized. The library was built for alpha chains, so this beta chain is an off-target read and its size means little. The chain carries TRBV28 and TRBJ1-1; 7 bases line up with TRBD1. CDR3 size: 14 residues. Germline loops: CDR1 MDHEN, CDR2 SYDVKM. V dropped 7 bases and J dropped 2; count of bases not matched to a gene: 7. In DNA form, the CDR3 reads TGTGCCAGCACCGCGACAGGGAGAAACACTGAAGCTTTCTTT. Its translation: CASTATGRNTEAFF.

Concerning this clonotype: A much bigger clone sits one base away, suggesting this may be a read error. Because this beta chain is a stray read in a library intended to capture alpha chains, its abundance should not be given much weight. The chain uses TRBV10-3 and TRBJ2-3, with 9 bases lining up with TRBD2. The germline V gene encodes CDR1 ENHRY and CDR2 SYGVKD. V gave up 7 bases and J gave up 2 bases; unmatched junction bases: 25. This CDR3 spans 21 amino acids. DNA of the CDR3: TGTGCCATCAACCTTGACAGGACTAGCGAGGGCCTCCCCCTTAACACAGATACGCAGTATTTT. This sequence encodes CAINLDRTSEGLPLNTDTQYF.

This clonotype was counted between two and nine times. Since it is a stray read in a library aimed at alpha chains, this beta chain has a size that is not meaningful. The chain carries TRBV7-1 and TRBJ2-1; D not resolved. TRBV7-1 is filed as an ORF, its function uncertain. CDR3 length: 14 residues. V lost 3 bases and J lost 5, with 11 bases in between. In DNA form, the CDR3 reads TGTGCCAGCAGCTCCTTCGTGGTTAACAATGAGCAGTTCTTC. It codes for CASSSFVVNNEQFF.

This clonotype ranks as large. A library prepared for alpha chains yielded this beta chain as an off-target read; its size is of little meaning. The chain recombines TRBV5-1 with TRBJ2-2; D perhaps matches TRBD1 (5 bases). Germline lookup yields CDR1 SGHRS and CDR2 YFSETQ. CDR3 length: 14 residues. The V end lost 5 bases, the J end lost 5 bases, and 13 bases lay between the germline ends. The CDR3 DNA sequence: TGCGCCAGCAGTCTGGGGCAGGCGACCGGGGAGCTGTTTTTT. Residues: CASSLGQATGELFF.

Judged by abundance, this clonotype is large (0.1 to 1%). The library was built for alpha chains, so this beta chain is an off-target read and its size means little. The CDR3 reads CAIADGNTEAFF. The CDR3, as DNA: TGTGCCATCGCGGACGGGAACACTGAAGCTTTCTTT. The chain joins TRBV10-3 to TRBJ1-1; no clear D gene. The V and J ends lost 8 bases and 1 base respectively, with 8 bases between them. Germline V gene lookup returns CDR1 ENHRY and CDR2 SYGVKD. CDR3 size: 12 residues.

In this sample, this clonotype is large. Because this beta chain is a stray read in a library intended to capture alpha chains, its abundance should not be given much weight. The rearrangement links TRBV25-1 to TRBJ2-2, with 8 positions matching TRBD1. Germline V gives CDR1 MGHDK, CDR2 SYGVNS. The trim removed 6 bases at V and 5 bases at J, leaving 8 bases unmatched. The CDR3 is 15 residues long. DNA of the CDR3: TGTGCCAGCAGCCTCGGGACAGGCCCAACCGGGGAGCTGTTTTTT. It translates to CASSLGTGPTGELFF. Drawing the rest from reference TRBV25-1 and TRBJ2-2, the complete variable domain is EADIYQTPRYLVIGTGKKITLECSQTMGHDKMYWYQQDPGMELHLIHYSYGVNSTEKGDLSSESTVSRIRTEHFPLTLESARPSHTSQYLCASSLGTGPTGELFFGEGSRLTVL.

In its sample, this clonotype was seen many times. Found in a library prepared for alpha chains, this beta chain is an off-target read, and its abundance has little meaning. CDR3 DNA: TGCGCCAGCAGCCAAGAAGAGGGCAGGGTGGATGGCTACACCTTC. Translation gives CASSQEEGRVDGYTF. This chain joins TRBV4-3 and TRBJ1-2; maybe TRBD1 (5 bases). The CDR3 has 15 amino acids. Trimming left V 0 bases short and J 6 bases short, with 14 bases between. CDR1 LGHNA and CDR2 YSLEER come from the germline V gene.

This clonotype counts as medium-sized (0.01 to 0.1%). Since the library was made to target alpha chains, this beta chain is a stray read and its abundance is not meaningful. The chain has TRBV11-1 and TRBJ2-2; D is unresolved. V lost 5 bases, J lost 6 bases, and 13 bases lay in between. The germline V gene encodes CDR1 SGHAT and CDR2 FQDESV (reference sequence). This CDR3 is 14 amino acids long. The CDR3 region is CASSPLQWAGELFF. The CDR3, as DNA: TGTGCCAGCAGCCCACTACAGTGGGCCGGGGAGCTGTTTTTT.